This T cell receptor beta chain is from a study of regulatory T cells in long-lasting Graves disease. Noted time point: persistent/refractory GD, antithyroid drugs over 5 years with positive TRAb. The TCR library was prepared using RNA isolated from PBMCs. Sequencing libraries for TCR beta were prepared with iRepertoire HTBI primers and Arm-PCR of CDR3 regions. Each CDR3 protein is one row after TCRdb ran MiXCR on the multiplex PCR reads. The data show a few hundred thousand distinct CDR3 sequences, 21% seen once. This CDR3 spans 14 amino acids. V gave up 2 bases and J gave up 7 bases; unmatched junction bases: 7. Germline CDR1 is SNHLY and CDR2 is FYNNEI. At least ten counts were recorded for this clonotype.

This material consisted of peripheral blood mononuclear cells (PBMCs), taken when the disease was refractory, from a patient treated with antithyroid drugs. The TCR sequence derives from a female donor with Graves disease. The rearrangement joins TRBV2 to TRBJ1-1; 7 bases are shared with TRBD1. CDR3 protein: CASSEMGTAHEAFF. As DNA, the CDR3 is TGTGCCAGCAGTGAAATGGGGACAGCTCATGAAGCTTTCTTT.